These T cell receptor beta chains were read from a single sample in a study of beta chain features in type 1 diabetes. Profiled with immunoSEQ multiplex PCR; TCRdb holds only in-frame clones, not every one. There are some 900,000 clones in the sample; about 17% occur only once, and 0.02% to 0.03% lies in the top ten. The sample taken for sequencing was naive CD4+ T cells from blood. These receptors all stem from a woman between 18 and 30 years old in good health. Both conserved end residues are part of each CDR3. The D gene is left open where the match is weak. Some rows have no size entry. The others give once, few or many, or a class for an expanded clone.

TRBJ1-2,few,-,TRBV6-6,CASSWGAEPYGYTF,TGTGCCAGCAGCTGGGGGGCCGAACCCTATGGCTACACCTTC
TRBJ2-3,few,TRBD2,TRBV7-6,CASSGGTSGRITDTQYF,TGTGCCAGCAGCGGCGGGACTAGCGGGAGGATCACAGATACGCAGTATTTT
TRBJ2-7,few,TRBD2,TRBV19,CASSTGLAGSEQYF,TGTGCCAGTAGTACAGGACTAGCGGGAAGCGAGCAGTACTTC
TRBJ2-3,few,-,TRBV7-2,CASSQEWLRTDTQYF,TGCGCCAGCAGCCAAGAGTGGCTGCGCACAGATACGCAGTATTTT
TRBJ2-4,-,TRBD2,TRBV6-6,CASSLTGTRVIQYF,TGTGCCAGCAGCCTGACCGGGACTAGGGTCATTCAGTACTTC
TRBJ2-5,-,-,TRBV2,CASQPGTGVRETQYF,TGTGCCAGCCAACCGGGGACGGGAGTCAGGGAGACCCAGTACTTC
TRBJ2-7,few,-,TRBV6-5,CASGGRGEQYF,TGTGCCAGCGGGGGCAGGGGTGAGCAGTACTTC
TRBJ2-3,few,-,TRBV10-3,CAISESPDTQYF,TGTGCCATCAGTGAGTCCCCAGATACGCAGTATTTT
TRBJ2-6,-,-,TRBV7-2,CASSPHSGANVLTF,TGTGCCAGCAGCCCCCACTCTGGGGCCAACGTCCTGACTTTC
TRBJ2-5,few,-,TRBV28,CASSLAPGSQYF,TGTGCCAGCAGTTTAGCCCCTGGGAGCCAGTACTTC
TRBJ1-1,few,-,TRBV28,CASSRWLFGAFF,TGTGCCAGCAGCCGATGGTTATTCGGAGCTTTCTTT
TRBJ2-7,-,-,TRBV28,CASSSRVYEQYF,TGTGCCAGCAGTAGCAGGGTCTACGAGCAGTACTTC
TRBJ1-5,-,TRBD1,TRBV27,CASSLSTGGNQPQHF,TGTGCCAGCAGTCTTTCGACAGGGGGCAATCAGCCCCAGCATTTT
TRBJ2-7,-,TRBD2,TRBV5-1,CASSLGISGALYEQYF,TGCGCCAGCAGCTTGGGGATTAGCGGGGCCCTCTACGAGCAGTACTTC
TRBJ1-3,few,-,TRBV7-9,CASSLAGSPGNTIYF,TGTGCCAGCAGCTTAGCTGGGTCCCCTGGAAACACCATATATTTT
TRBJ2-1,few,-,TRBV2,CASQIEGPKITSEQFF,TGTGCCAGCCAGATAGAGGGACCAAAAATTACAAGTGAGCAGTTCTTC
TRBJ2-1,few,-,TRBV5-6,CASSSLMSTLNEQFF,TGTGCCAGCAGCTCACTTATGTCGACTCTCAATGAGCAGTTCTTC
TRBJ1-3,-,-,TRBV18,CASSQTRPGNTIYF,TGTGCCAGCTCACAAACCCGACCTGGAAACACCATATATTTT
TRBJ2-3,few,-,TRBV2,CASRVAVMHDTQYF,TGTGCCAGCAGGGTGGCAGTTATGCACGATACGCAGTATTTT
TRBJ1-4,-,TRBD1,TRBV6-1,CASRSGAGGEKLFF,TGTGCCAGCAGATCAGGGGCAGGGGGGGAAAAACTGTTTTTT
TRBJ2-5,once,-,TRBV7-2,CASSVRRAAWGETQYF,TGTGCCAGCAGCGTTAGGAGGGCCGCATGGGGGGAGACCCAGTACTTC
TRBJ2-7,few,-,TRBV6-6,CASSYTESSGEQYF,TGTGCCAGCAGCTATACTGAGTCATCGGGCGAGCAGTACTTC
TRBJ2-7,-,-,TRBV5-4,CASSLYEQYF,TGTGCCAGCAGCTTGTACGAGCAGTACTTC
TRBJ1-5,-,-,TRBV6-1,CASSESRSLWNQPQHF,TGTGCCAGCAGTGAAAGTCGGAGTCTATGGAATCAGCCCCAGCATTTT
TRBJ2-3,-,TRBD2,TRBV7-2,CASSWQSASGGFTDTQYF,TGTGCCAGCAGCTGGCAGTCAGCTAGCGGGGGGTTCACAGATACGCAGTATTTT
TRBJ1-2,few,TRBD1,TRBV5-4,CASSSPDRTGYGYTF,TGTGCCAGCAGCTCCCCGGACAGGACCGGCTATGGCTACACCTTC
TRBJ2-6,-,-,TRBV5-1,CASGPLGPGANVLTF,TGCGCCAGCGGACCACTTGGCCCTGGGGCCAACGTCCTGACTTTC
TRBJ2-1,-,TRBD2,TRBV5-1,CASSLAPSGPYNEQFF,TGCGCCAGCAGCTTGGCCCCTAGCGGTCCCTACAATGAGCAGTTCTTC
TRBJ1-1,few,-,TRBV28,CASSRIYTEAFF,TGTGCCAGCAGCCGTATCTACACTGAAGCTTTCTTT
TRBJ2-7,-,TRBD2,TRBV7-6,CASSPRTSGGTRQQYF,TGTGCCAGCAGCCCCCGGACTAGCGGAGGGACCCGTCAGCAGTACTTC
TRBJ2-5,few,-,TRBV6-1,CASIRPGIETQYF,TGTGCCAGCATCCGTCCCGGAATAGAGACCCAGTACTTC